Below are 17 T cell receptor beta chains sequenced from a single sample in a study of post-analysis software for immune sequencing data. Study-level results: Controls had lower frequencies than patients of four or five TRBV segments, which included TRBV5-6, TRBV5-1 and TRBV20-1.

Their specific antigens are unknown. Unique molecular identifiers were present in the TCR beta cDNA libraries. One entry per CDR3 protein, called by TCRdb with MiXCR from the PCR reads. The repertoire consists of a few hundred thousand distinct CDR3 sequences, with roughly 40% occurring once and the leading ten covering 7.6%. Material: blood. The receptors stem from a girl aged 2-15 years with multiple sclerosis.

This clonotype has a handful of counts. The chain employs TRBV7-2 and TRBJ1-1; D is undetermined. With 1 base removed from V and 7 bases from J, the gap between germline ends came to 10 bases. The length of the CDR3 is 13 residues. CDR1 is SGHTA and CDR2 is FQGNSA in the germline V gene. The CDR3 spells CASSLDQTHEAFF. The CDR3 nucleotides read TGTGCCAGCAGCTTAGATCAAACACATGAAGCTTTCTTT.

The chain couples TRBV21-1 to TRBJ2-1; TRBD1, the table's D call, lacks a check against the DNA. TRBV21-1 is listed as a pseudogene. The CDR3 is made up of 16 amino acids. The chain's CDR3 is CASSKDEGAVYNEQFF. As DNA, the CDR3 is TGTGCCAGCAGCAAAGATGAGGGGGCCGTCTACAATGAGCAGTTCTTC.

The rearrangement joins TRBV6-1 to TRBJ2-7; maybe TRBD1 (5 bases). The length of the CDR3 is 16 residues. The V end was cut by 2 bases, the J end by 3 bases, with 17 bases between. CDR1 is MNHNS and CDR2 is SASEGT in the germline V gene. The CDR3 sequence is CASSERRSMGLYEQYF. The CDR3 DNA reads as TGTGCCAGCAGTGAACGCCGATCGATGGGGCTCTACGAGCAGTACTTC.

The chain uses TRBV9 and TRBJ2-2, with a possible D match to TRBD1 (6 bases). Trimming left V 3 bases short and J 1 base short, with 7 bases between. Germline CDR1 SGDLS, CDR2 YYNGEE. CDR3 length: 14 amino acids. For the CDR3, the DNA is TGTGCCAGCAGCGCGACAGGGAACACCGGGGAGCTGTTTTTT. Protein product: CASSATGNTGELFF.

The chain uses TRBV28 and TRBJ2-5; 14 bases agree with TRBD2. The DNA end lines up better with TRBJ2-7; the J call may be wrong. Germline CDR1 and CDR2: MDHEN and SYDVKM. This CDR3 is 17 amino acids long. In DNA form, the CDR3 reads TGTGCCAGCAGTTTGAATCTAGGGACTAGCGGGAGTTGCGAGCAGTACTTC. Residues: CASSLNLGTSGSCEQYF.

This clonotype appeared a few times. This CDR3 is CASSYRGLAGDSFYEQYF. The CDR3 nucleotides are TGTGCCAGCAGCTACAGGGGACTAGCGGGGGACTCATTCTACGAGCAGTACTTC. The rearrangement links TRBV5-5 to TRBJ2-7, with 14 nucleotides matching TRBD2. Unmatched junction bases numbered 11, after V lost 3 bases and J lost 3 bases. This CDR3 region has 18 residues. CDR1 and CDR2 (germline): SGHKS, YYEKEE (reference sequence).

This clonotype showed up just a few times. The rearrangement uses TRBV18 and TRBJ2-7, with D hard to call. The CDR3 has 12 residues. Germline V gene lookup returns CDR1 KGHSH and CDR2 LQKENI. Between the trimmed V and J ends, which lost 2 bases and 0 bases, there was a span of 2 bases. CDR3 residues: CASSPYSYEQYF. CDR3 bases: TGTGCCAGCTCACCATACTCCTACGAGCAGTACTTC.

CDR3 bases: TGTGCCAGCAGCCAAGAGAAGGGGGCAGTAGTTGCCTACGAGCAGTACTTC. Translation gives CASSQEKGAVVAYEQYF. V usage is TRBV14 and J usage is TRBJ2-7, with TRBD1 matching 7 bases. The CDR3 consists of 17 residues. Losses at the gene ends were 0 bases for V and 2 bases for J; bases not matched to a gene: 10. Germline values: CDR1 SGHDN, CDR2 FVKESK.

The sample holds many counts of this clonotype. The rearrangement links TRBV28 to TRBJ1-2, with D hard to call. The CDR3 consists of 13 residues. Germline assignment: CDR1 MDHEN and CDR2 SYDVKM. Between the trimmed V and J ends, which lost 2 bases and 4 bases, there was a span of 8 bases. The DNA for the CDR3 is TGTGCCAGCAGTTTAGGGGTACTCTATGGCTACACCTTC. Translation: CASSLGVLYGYTF.

The CDR3 sequence is CASSSSYRVKGVKGYTF. CDR3 nucleotide sequence: TGTGCCAGCAGCTCGTCTTACAGGGTTAAAGGGGTGAAGGGCTACACCTTC. The V call is TRBV7-2, the J call TRBJ1-2; perhaps TRBD1 as D (6 bases). This CDR3 is 17 amino acids long. The V and J ends lost 4 bases and 8 bases respectively, with 26 bases between them. Germline V CDR1 and CDR2: SGHTA, FQGNSA.

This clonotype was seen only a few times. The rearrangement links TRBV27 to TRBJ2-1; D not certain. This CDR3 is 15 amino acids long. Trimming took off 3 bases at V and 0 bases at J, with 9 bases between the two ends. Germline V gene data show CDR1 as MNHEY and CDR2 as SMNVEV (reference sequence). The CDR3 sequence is CASSFRRSSYNEQFF. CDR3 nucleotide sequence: TGTGCCAGCAGTTTTCGGCGGAGCTCCTACAATGAGCAGTTCTTC.

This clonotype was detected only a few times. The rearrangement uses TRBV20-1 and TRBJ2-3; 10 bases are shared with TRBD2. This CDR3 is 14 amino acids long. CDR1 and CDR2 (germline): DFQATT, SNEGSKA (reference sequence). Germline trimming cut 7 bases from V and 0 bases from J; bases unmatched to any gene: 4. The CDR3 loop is CSGKREGSTDTQYF. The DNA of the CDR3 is TGCAGTGGCAAGCGGGAGGGTAGCACAGATACGCAGTATTTT.

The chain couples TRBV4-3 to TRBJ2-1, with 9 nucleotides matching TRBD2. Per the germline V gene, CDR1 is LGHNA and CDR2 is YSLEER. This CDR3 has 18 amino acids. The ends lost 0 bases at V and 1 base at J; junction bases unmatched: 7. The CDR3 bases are TGCGCCAGCAGCCAAGATCTGAGCGGGAGGCCGTCCTACAATGAGCAGTTCTTC. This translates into CASSQDLSGRPSYNEQFF.

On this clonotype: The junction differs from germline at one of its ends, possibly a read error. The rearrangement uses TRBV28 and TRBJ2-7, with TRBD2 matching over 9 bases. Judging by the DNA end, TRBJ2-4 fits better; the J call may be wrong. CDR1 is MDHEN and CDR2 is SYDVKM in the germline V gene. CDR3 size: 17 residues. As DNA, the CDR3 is TGTGCCAACAGTTTGCGACTAGCGGTCAGGGATATACACATTCAGTACTTC. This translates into CANSLRLAVRDIHIQYF.

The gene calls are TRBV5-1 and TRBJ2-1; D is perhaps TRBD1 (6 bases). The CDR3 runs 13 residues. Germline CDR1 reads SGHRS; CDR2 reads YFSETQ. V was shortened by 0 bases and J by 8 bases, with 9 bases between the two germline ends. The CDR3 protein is CASSLEQGYEQFF. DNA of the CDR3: TGCGCCAGCAGCTTGGAACAGGGCTATGAGCAGTTCTTC.

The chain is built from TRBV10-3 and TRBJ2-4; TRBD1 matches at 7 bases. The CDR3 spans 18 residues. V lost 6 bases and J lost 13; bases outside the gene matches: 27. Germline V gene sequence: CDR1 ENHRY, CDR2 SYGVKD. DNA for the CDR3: TGTGCCATCAGAGTAGACAGGGCTTTCGGGGTGTCCCCCTCTGGGCAGTACTTC. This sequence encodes CAIRVDRAFGVSPSGQYF.

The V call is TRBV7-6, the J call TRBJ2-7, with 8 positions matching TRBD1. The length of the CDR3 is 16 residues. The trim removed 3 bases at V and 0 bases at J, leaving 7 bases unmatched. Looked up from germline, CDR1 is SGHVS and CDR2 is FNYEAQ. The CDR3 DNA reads TGTGCCAGCAGCTTGGAACAGGGGGTCTCCTCCTACGAGCAGTACTTC. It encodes CASSLEQGVSSYEQYF.